This is a list of T cell receptor beta chains from one sample in a study of T-cell memory formation after mild COVID-19. MiXCR was run by TCRdb on the 5' RACE reads, yielding one entry per CDR3 protein. The data show about 450,000 distinct CDR3 sequences, more than 20% seen once. The sequencing input was PBMCs or a T cell subset sorted from them (not recorded which). These receptor sequences come from an adult woman who had mild COVID-19 (a few samples of this study predate the infection). Cell type and time point are not known. The CDR3 runs from the conserved cysteine through the conserved F or W. Fields, in order: J gene, clone size, CDR3 length, V gene, D gene, CDR3 protein, CDR3 DNA. The D gene is left open where the match is weak. Rows give clone size only sometimes, using once, few, many, or a class for an expanded clone.

TRBJ2-2 | few | 14 | TRBV19 | TRBD2 | CATGLGLGSGELFF | TGTGCCACCGGTCTGGGACTAGGATCCGGGGAGCTGTTTTTT
TRBJ2-5 | few | 15 | TRBV7-9 | TRBD2 | CASSFSGSGNGAQYF | TGTGCCAGCAGCTTTTCCGGGAGCGGGAATGGGGCCCAGTACTTC
TRBJ2-3 | - | 15 | TRBV7-2 | - | CASSLERLGLRPQYF | TGTGCCAGCAGCTTAGAGCGACTAGGCCTCCGGCCGCAGTATTTT
TRBJ2-1 | - | 17 | TRBV4-3 | TRBD1 | CASSQAQTGVVYNEQFF | TGCGCCAGCAGCCAAGCACAAACAGGGGTGGTTTACAATGAGCAGTTCTTC
TRBJ2-1 | few | 15 | TRBV6-1 | TRBD1 | CASGAWTGLYNEQFF | TGTGCCAGCGGGGCCTGGACAGGCCTCTACAATGAGCAGTTCTTC
TRBJ2-2 | few | 15 | TRBV19 | - | CASSIGTIYTGELFF | TGTGCCAGTAGTATCGGGACAATCTACACCGGGGAGCTGTTTTTT
TRBJ2-1 | - | 14 | TRBV6-6 | - | CASSWRTPEHEQFF | TGTGCCAGCAGCTGGAGAACCCCTGAGCATGAGCAGTTCTTC
TRBJ2-4 | few | 18 | TRBV25-1 | - | CASSDSGTPGRAKNIQYF | TGTGCCAGCAGTGATTCGGGGACGCCAGGGCGAGCCAAAAACATTCAGTACTTC
TRBJ1-1 | few | 15 | TRBV5-1 | TRBD1 | CASSLGTGAYTEAFF | TGCGCCAGCAGCTTGGGAACAGGGGCCTACACTGAAGCTTTCTTT
TRBJ2-5 | - | 14 | TRBV7-9 | TRBD2 | CASTKRGGLETQYF | TGTGCCAGCACCAAACGGGGGGGGTTGGAGACCCAGTACTTC
TRBJ1-6 | few | 14 | TRBV9 | - | CASSGGQLSSPLHF | TGTGCCAGCAGCGGGGGGCAGCTAAGTTCACCCCTCCACTTT
TRBJ2-5 | - | 14 | TRBV7-2 | TRBD2 | CASSPHSGKETQYF | TGTGCCAGCAGCCCCCATAGCGGGAAAGAGACCCAGTACTTC
TRBJ2-7 | few | 14 | TRBV20-1 | - | CSASRARVGYEQYF | TGCAGTGCTAGTAGGGCCAGGGTGGGGTACGAGCAGTACTTC
TRBJ2-1 | few | 16 | TRBV13 | TRBD2 | CASSLRTSGGVSKQFF | TGTGCCAGCAGCCTAAGGACTAGCGGGGGTGTAAGCAAGCAGTTCTTC
TRBJ1-1 | - | 14 | TRBV7-6 | TRBD1 | CASSQDRISTEAFF | TGTGCCAGCAGCCAGGACAGGATTAGCACTGAAGCTTTCTTT
TRBJ2-3 | - | 16 | TRBV29-1 | TRBD2 | CSVAGLAGGISDTQYF | TGCAGCGTTGCGGGTCTAGCGGGGGGGATTTCAGATACGCAGTATTTT
TRBJ1-2 | many | 14 | TRBV24-1 | - | CATSDWGRDNGYTF | TGTGCCACCAGTGATTGGGGCAGGGATAATGGCTACACCTTC
TRBJ2-1 | few | 16 | TRBV7-3 | - | CASSQMDPGSYNEQFF | TGTGCCAGCAGCCAAATGGACCCTGGCTCCTACAATGAGCAGTTCTTC
TRBJ2-1 | few | 16 | TRBV5-1 | TRBD2 | CASSLVPAGGRNEQFF | TGCGCCAGCAGCTTGGTCCCAGCGGGGGGCCGGAATGAGCAGTTCTTC
TRBJ1-4 | - | 13 | TRBV18 | - | CASQITGDEKLFF | TGTGCCAGCCAGATTACGGGGGACGAAAAACTGTTTTTT
TRBJ2-5 | few | 13 | TRBV9 | - | CASSKGMQETQYF | TGTGCCAGCAGTAAGGGAATGCAAGAGACCCAGTACTTC
TRBJ2-1 | - | 13 | TRBV20-1 | - | CSARVAAYNEQFF | TGCAGTGCTAGGGTGGCTGCCTACAATGAGCAGTTCTTC
TRBJ2-1 | - | 16 | TRBV12-3/TRBV12-4 | TRBD2 | CASSPPGTSLRNEQFF | TGTGCCAGCAGTCCCCCCGGGACTAGTTTGAGGAATGAGCAGTTCTTC
TRBJ1-1 | few | 15 | TRBV6-5 | TRBD1 | CASSYSWQGATEAFF | TGTGCCAGCAGTTACTCGTGGCAGGGGGCCACTGAAGCTTTCTTT
TRBJ2-7 | - | 18 | TRBV12-3/TRBV12-4 | - | CASSSTTLWERSSYEQYF | -
TRBJ1-1 | - | 16 | TRBV7-9 | - | CASSPPTGRAGTEAFF | TGTGCCAGCAGCCCCCCCACAGGGCGGGCGGGCACTGAAGCTTTCTTT
TRBJ2-3 | few | 14 | TRBV7-2 | - | CASSLPTKSDTQYF | TGTGCCAGCAGCTTGCCGACGAAATCCGATACGCAGTATTTT
TRBJ2-1 | - | 14 | TRBV29-1 | - | CSAETEGRYNEQFF | TGCAGCGCAGAGACAGAGGGGCGGTACAATGAGCAGTTCTTC
TRBJ2-1 | few | 17 | TRBV10-3 | - | CAISESGGDSSYNEQFF | TGTGCCATCAGTGAGTCTGGCGGGGATAGCTCCTACAATGAGCAGTTCTTC
TRBJ2-3 | many | 13 | TRBV5-1 | - | CASSFDSTDTQYF | TGCGCCAGCAGCTTTGATAGCACAGATACGCAGTATTTT
TRBJ2-1 | - | 15 | TRBV5-5 | TRBD2 | CASSLGLAGEDEQFF | TGTGCCAGCAGCTTGGGTCTAGCGGGAGAGGATGAGCAGTTCTTC
TRBJ2-7 | - | 13 | TRBV7-2 | - | CASSIGQSYEQYF | TGTGCCAGCAGTATTGGACAGTCCTACGAGCAGTACTTC
TRBJ1-1 | - | 15 | TRBV5-1 | TRBD1 | CASSGDSGGYTEAFF | TGCGCCAGCAGCGGGGACTCAGGGGGATACACTGAAGCTTTCTTT
TRBJ2-5 | few | 15 | TRBV12-3/TRBV12-4 | TRBD1 | CASSIGDRGPETQYF | TGTGCCAGCAGTATCGGGGACAGGGGCCCAGAGACCCAGTACTTC
TRBJ1-2 | - | 15 | TRBV25-1 | - | CASSEWNDRGYGYTF | TGTGCCAGCAGTGAATGGAACGATCGGGGCTATGGCTACACCTTC
TRBJ2-6 | - | 18 | TRBV9 | - | CASSGERGRISGANVLTF | TGTGCCAGCAGCGGAGAGAGGGGCAGAATCTCTGGGGCCAACGTCCTGACTTTC
TRBJ2-7 | - | 15 | TRBV7-2 | TRBD2 | CASSSSGVPGGEQYF | TGTGCCAGCAGCTCAAGTGGAGTCCCGGGGGGGGAGCAGTACTTC
TRBJ2-3 | - | 20 | TRBV4-2 | TRBD1 | CASSHMGTGRGVRKVDTQYF | TGTGCCAGCAGCCACATGGGGACAGGGCGGGGAGTAAGGAAGGTAGATACGCAGTATTTT
TRBJ2-1 | - | 16 | TRBV6-5 | TRBD2 | CASSPIRDYRHNEQFF | TGTGCCAGCAGTCCGATCCGGGACTATAGACACAATGAGCAGTTCTTC
TRBJ2-5 | - | 15 | TRBV2 | - | CASSVGSGHQETQYF | TGTGCCAGCAGTGTAGGTAGCGGACACCAAGAGACCCAGTACTTC
TRBJ2-1 | few | 16 | TRBV7-2 | - | CASSVSTSRTYNEQFF | TGTGCCAGCAGCGTTTCGACTAGTCGCACCTACAATGAGCAGTTCTTC
TRBJ1-1 | - | 16 | TRBV6-5 | - | CASSYSLTRRDTEAFF | TGTGCCAGCAGTTACTCGCTGACCCGGAGAGACACTGAAGCTTTCTTT
TRBJ2-6 | - | 11 | TRBV6-6 | - | CASSLNNVLTF | TGTGCCAGCAGTTTGAACAACGTCCTGACTTTC
TRBJ1-4 | - | 14 | TRBV20-1 | - | CSAHFAGQREKLFF | TGCAGTGCTCACTTCGCAGGGCAAAGGGAAAAACTGTTTTTT
TRBJ2-2 | - | 16 | TRBV9 | - | CASSKRWGLDTGELFF | TGTGCCAGCAGCAAAAGGTGGGGGCTTGACACCGGGGAGCTGTTTTTT